The 23 T cell receptor beta chains below all came from one sample that was sequenced in a study of vaccination effects on CD4 cells after COVID-19. These TCRs are of unknown antigen specificity. Antigen-specific CD4+ T cells were expanded (with viral peptide pools) by the ViraFEST assay ahead of sequencing. When nine to ten days of culture had elapsed, CD4+ T cells were isolated. This person's SARS-CoV-2 infection, confirmed by PCR, occurred between March and December 2020. The method was immunoSEQ multiplex PCR; TCRdb's version includes in-frame clones alone and lacks a portion of them. The table has tens of thousands of clones, approximately 72% seen once. This specimen was CD4+ T cells from PBMCs cultured with a peptide pool, taken before COVID-19 vaccination. The receptor source for this set is a human donor who had a prior SARS-CoV-2 infection.

This chain joins TRBV5-1 and TRBJ2-7; no clear D gene. Germline V gives CDR1 SGHRS, CDR2 YFSETQ. V shed 0 bases and J shed 3 bases, with 7 bases lying between them. The CDR3 spans 13 residues. CDR3 amino acids: CASSLEGYYEQYF. In DNA form, the CDR3 reads TGCGCCAGCAGCTTGGAGGGTTACTACGAGCAGTACTTC.

This chain joins TRBV5-1 and TRBJ2-1; TRBD2 matches at 12 bases. This CDR3 contains 16 residues. Trimming took 0 bases from V and 10 from J; bases not matched to a gene: 8. CDR1 and CDR2 (germline): SGHRS, YFSETQ. As DNA, the CDR3 is TGCGCCAGCAGCTTGGCCGTGACTAGCGGGAGTCCGGAGCAGTTCTTC. Encoded protein: CASSLAVTSGSPEQFF.

V usage is TRBV4-1 and J usage is TRBJ2-2; 9 nucleotides line up with TRBD1. CDR1 is MGHRA, CDR2 YSYEKL, per germline. This CDR3 comprises 17 residues. J was trimmed by 3 bases and V by 3 bases; bases with no gene match: 8. The CDR3 protein is CASSQDRDRAYTGELFF. The CDR3 DNA is TGCGCCAGCAGCCAGGACCGGGACAGGGCATACACCGGGGAGCTGTTTTTT.

The V gene is TRBV9, the J gene TRBJ2-3; 15 positions match TRBD2. From germline, CDR1 is SGDLS and CDR2 YYNGEE. J gave up 2 bases and V 4 bases, and 11 bases lay outside the gene matches. This CDR3 is built from 19 residues. CDR3 coding DNA: TGTGCCAGCAGCCCCGGACTAGCGGGGGGGGTTGCACCCACAGATACGCAGTATTTT. Residues: CASSPGLAGGVAPTDTQYF.

This clone was recorded only once. The chain carries TRBV11-3 and TRBJ2-5; 8 bases are a match to TRBD1. CDR3 length equals 13 residues. The ends lost 3 bases at V and 5 bases at J; junction bases unmatched: 2. CDR1 SGHNT and CDR2 YENEEA come from the germline V gene. CDR3 region: CASSFTGGETQYF. CDR3 sequence (DNA): TGTGCCAGCAGCTTCACAGGGGGGGAGACCCAGTACTTC.

This clone was seen only once. The chain recombines TRBV4-1 with TRBJ2-4, with 7 bases aligning to TRBD1. CDR1 is MGHRA and CDR2 is YSYEKL in the germline V gene. V dropped 1 base and J dropped 10; count of bases not matched to a gene: 10. There are 15 residues in the CDR3. The CDR3 DNA is TGCGCCAGCAGCCAAGGAGAAGGGGGCACGGGGATTCAGTACTTC. It yields the protein CASSQGEGGTGIQYF.

V usage is TRBV5-1 and J usage is TRBJ2-4; TRBD2 agrees at 7 bases. V was clipped by 2 bases and J by 6 bases; unmatched bases: 8. Germline V lookup: CDR1 SGHRS, CDR2 YFSETQ. The CDR3 loop spans 15 amino acids. In nucleotides, the CDR3 is TGCGCCAGCAGCTTTTACGGGGGGATGGGAAACATTCAGTACTTC. Residues: CASSFYGGMGNIQYF. Drawing the rest from reference TRBV5-1 and TRBJ2-4, the complete variable domain is KAGVTQTPRYLIKTRGQQVTLSCSPISGHRSVSWYQQTPGQGLQFLFEYFSETQRNKGNFPGRFSGRQFSNSRSEMNVSTLELGDSALYLCASSFYGGMGNIQYFGAGTRLSVL.

The chain carries TRBV7-3 and TRBJ2-1; 14 positions agree with TRBD2. V dropped 4 bases and J dropped 9; count of bases not matched to a gene: 11. Germline-derived CDR1 and CDR2 are SGHTA and FQGTGA. The CDR3 spans 17 residues. The CDR3 protein is CASSSRSGTSGSGEQFF. The CDR3 region has the DNA TGTGCCAGCAGCTCACGCTCCGGGACTAGCGGGAGCGGTGAGCAGTTCTTC. The full variable domain, completed using reference TRBV7-3 and TRBJ2-1, is GAGVSQTPSNKVTEKGKYVELRCDPISGHTALYWYRQSLGQGPEFLIYFQGTGAADDSGLPNDRFFAVRPEGSVSTLKIQRTERGDSAVYLCASSSRSGTSGSGEQFFGPGTRLTVL.

The CDR3 region is CASSFTGQDTIYF. In DNA form, the CDR3 reads TGCGCCAGCAGCTTCACCGGTCAAGACACCATATATTTT. The V gene is TRBV5-1, the J gene TRBJ1-3, with D uncertain. Trimming took 2 bases from V and 8 from J, leaving 11 bases between them. The CDR3 is made up of 13 amino acids. Germline V lookup: CDR1 SGHRS, CDR2 YFSETQ.

The chain carries TRBV30 and TRBJ1-5; TRBD1 is a possible D gene (5 bases). In germline, CDR1 is GTSNPN, CDR2 SVGIG (reference sequence). Trimming took 2 bases from V and 0 from J, leaving 11 bases between them. The CDR3 runs to 15 residues. The CDR3 region has the DNA TGTGCCTGGAGTTTGAGGGACTATAGCAATCAGCCCCAGCATTTT. It encodes CAWSLRDYSNQPQHF.

The sample holds a few counts of this clone. The chain couples TRBV3-1 (or the pseudogene TRBV3-2) to TRBJ1-2; D remains unclear. The CDR3 runs 11 residues. Trimming removed 3 bases from V and 8 bases from J, with 7 bases in between. Germline-derived CDR1 and CDR2 are LGHDT and YNNKEL (reference sequence). CDR3 loop: CASSHREGYTF. CDR3 bases: TGTGCCAGCAGCCATCGGGAAGGCTACACCTTC.

This chain uses TRBV5-4 with TRBJ2-7; 9 bases are a match to TRBD2. The germline CDR1 and CDR2 sequences are SGHNT and YYREEE (reference sequence). The V and J ends lost 0 bases and 5 bases, in that order; junction bases with no gene match: 6. The CDR3 covers 15 residues. CDR3 sequence reads: CASSLVAGAPHEQYF. The CDR3 coding sequence is TGTGCCAGCAGCTTGGTAGCGGGAGCCCCTCACGAGCAGTACTTC. The whole variable domain, remainder taken from reference TRBV5-4 and TRBJ2-7, is ETGVTQSPTHLIKTRGQQVTLRCSSQSGHNTVSWYQQALGQGPQFIFQYYREEENGRGNFPPRFSGLQFPNYSSELNVNALELDDSALYLCASSLVAGAPHEQYFGPGTRLTVT.

The chain combines TRBV9 with TRBJ2-3; 12 bases are shared with TRBD2. Per the germline V gene, CDR1 is SGDLS and CDR2 is YYNGEE. CDR3 length: 18 residues. Trimming cost V 4 bases and J 4 bases; bases outside gene matches: 13. CDR3 sequence (DNA): TGTGCCAGCAGCCCCCGGGGCCAGACTAGCGGGAGCCCAGATACGCAGTATTTT. This codes for CASSPRGQTSGSPDTQYF.

This chain joins TRBV11-3 and TRBJ2-2; 10 nucleotides line up with TRBD2. Germline loops: CDR1 SGHNT, CDR2 YENEEA. This CDR3 spans 15 amino acids. V dropped 1 base and J dropped 7; count of bases not matched to a gene: 3. DNA for the CDR3: TGTGCCAGCAGCTTAGGAGTAGCGGGAGGCGGGGAGCTGTTTTTT. Translated: CASSLGVAGGGELFF.

Only a few counts were recorded for this clone. The chain has TRBV4-1 and TRBJ1-5, with D unresolved. Trimming removed 0 bases from V and 3 bases from J, with 18 bases in between. Per germline, CDR1 MGHRA and CDR2 YSYEKL. The CDR3 runs to 18 residues. This CDR3 reads CASSQDSLENLYNQPQHF. CDR3 DNA: TGCGCCAGCAGCCAAGATTCCCTGGAGAACTTATACAATCAGCCCCAGCATTTT.

V is TRBV30 and J is TRBJ2-4; TRBD2 matches 10 bases. The junction had 6 bases not matched to a gene; V was cut back by 2 bases and J by 8 bases. Germline V CDR1 and CDR2: GTSNPN, SVGIG (reference sequence). The CDR3 covers 14 residues. CDR3 coding DNA: TGTGCCTGGAGTATTAGCGGGGGGATTGACATTCAGTACTTC. This codes for CAWSISGGIDIQYF.

The CDR3 region is CASSLTMSTDTQYF. CDR3 nucleotides: TGTGCCAGCAGCTTAACTATGTCCACAGATACGCAGTATTTT. This chain links TRBV7-9 with TRBJ2-3; D ambiguous. Germline values: CDR1 SEHNR, CDR2 FQNEAQ (reference sequence). The CDR3 has 14 amino acids. V was clipped by 2 bases and J by 2 bases, with 8 bases between them.

This CDR3 is CASSLIGVSPLHF. As DNA, the CDR3 is TGTGCCAGCAGTTTGATAGGGGTTTCACCCCTCCACTTT. The V and J genes are TRBV27 and TRBJ1-6; maybe TRBD1 (5 bases). The germline V gene has CDR1 MNHEY and CDR2 SMNVEV (reference sequence). The V gene lost 3 bases and the J gene lost 9 bases, with 9 bases spanning the gap. The CDR3 loop spans 13 amino acids.

The rearrangement uses TRBV10-3 and TRBJ1-1; TRBD1 agrees at 9 bases. In germline, CDR1 is ENHRY, CDR2 SYGVKD. CDR3 length: 15 amino acids. With 0 bases clipped from V and 2 bases from J, the junction kept 1 base outside the gene matches. This CDR3 reads CAISESGQGNTEAFF. In DNA form, the CDR3 reads TGTGCCATCAGTGAGTCGGGACAGGGAAACACTGAAGCTTTCTTT.

V usage is TRBV6-2 or TRBV6-3 and J usage is TRBJ2-5; D call uncertain. The CDR3 length is 17 residues. V lost 6 bases, J lost 0 bases, and 20 bases lay in between. Per germline, CDR1 MNHEY and CDR2 SVGEGT. The CDR3 sequence is CASSRTFVGSYQETQYF. Written as DNA, the CDR3 is TGTGCCAGCAGCCGAACCTTCGTGGGATCGTACCAAGAGACCCAGTACTTC.

On this clone: No DNA is shown, since the ends of the CDR3 on it are uncertain; the CDR3 is the one TCRdb lists. This rearrangement joins TRBV21-1 to TRBJ1-1. TRBV21-1 has pseudogene status. With termini counted, the CDR3 has 17 amino acids. The CDR3 here is CASSKVGGGAKDTEAFF.

This clone was counted once. The V call is TRBV27, the J call TRBJ2-1; 13 positions match TRBD2. Trimming cost V 4 bases and J 10 bases; bases outside gene matches: 10. The CDR3 extends over 16 amino acids. Per germline, CDR1 MNHEY and CDR2 SMNVEV (reference sequence). This CDR3 is CASSYITSGRAREQFF. The CDR3, as DNA: TGTGCCAGCAGTTATATAACTAGCGGGAGGGCAAGGGAGCAGTTCTTC.

This clone occurred once. The chain has TRBV4-3 and TRBJ2-1, with 7 bases fitting TRBD2. Germline CDR1 is LGHNA and CDR2 is YSLEER. Trimming at V came to 1 base and at J to 6 bases, leaving 3 bases not matched to a gene. This CDR3 contains 14 residues. CDR3 sequence reads: CASSQVGTTNEQFF. CDR3 nucleotide sequence: TGCGCCAGCAGCCAAGTAGGGACTACCAATGAGCAGTTCTTC.